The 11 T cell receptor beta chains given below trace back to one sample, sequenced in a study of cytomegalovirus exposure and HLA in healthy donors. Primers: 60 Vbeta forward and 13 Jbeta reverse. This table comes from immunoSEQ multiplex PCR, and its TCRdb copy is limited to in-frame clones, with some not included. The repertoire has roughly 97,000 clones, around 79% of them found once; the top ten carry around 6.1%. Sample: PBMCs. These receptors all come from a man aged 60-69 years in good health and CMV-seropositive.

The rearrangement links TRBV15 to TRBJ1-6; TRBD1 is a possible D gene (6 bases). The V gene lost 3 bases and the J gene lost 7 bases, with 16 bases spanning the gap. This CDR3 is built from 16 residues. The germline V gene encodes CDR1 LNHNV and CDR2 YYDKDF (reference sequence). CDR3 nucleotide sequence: TGTGCCACCAGCAGTGGGGTGGGGCAGGGGAATTCACCCCTCCACTTT. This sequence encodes CATSSGVGQGNSPLHF.

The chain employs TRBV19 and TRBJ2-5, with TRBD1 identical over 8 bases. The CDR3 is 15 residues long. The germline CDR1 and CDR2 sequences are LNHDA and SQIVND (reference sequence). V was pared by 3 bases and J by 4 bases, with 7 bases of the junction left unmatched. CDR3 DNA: TGTGCCAGTAGTATCGGCGACAGGGGAAGAGAGACCCAGTACTTC. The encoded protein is CASSIGDRGRETQYF.

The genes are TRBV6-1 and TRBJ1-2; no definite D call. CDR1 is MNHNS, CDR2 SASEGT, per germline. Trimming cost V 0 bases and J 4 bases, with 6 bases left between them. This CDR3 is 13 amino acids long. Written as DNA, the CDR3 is TGTGCCAGCAGTGAAGCGTCGTCCTATGGCTACACCTTC. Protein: CASSEASSYGYTF.

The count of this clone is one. The CDR3 is CASSTSQGGYGYTF. CDR3 DNA sequence: TGTGCCAGCAGTACAAGCCAGGGGGGCTATGGCTACACCTTC. The chain links TRBV6-5 to TRBJ1-2, with 7 nucleotides matching TRBD1. V lost 5 bases to trimming and J lost 4 bases; unmatched junction nucleotides: 7. The CDR3 is made up of 14 amino acids. Germline assignment: CDR1 MNHEY and CDR2 SVGAGI.

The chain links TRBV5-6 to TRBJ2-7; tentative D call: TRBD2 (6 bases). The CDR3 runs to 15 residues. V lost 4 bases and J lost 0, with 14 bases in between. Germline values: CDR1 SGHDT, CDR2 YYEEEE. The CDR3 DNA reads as TGTGCCAGCAGCCCTACAGGAGGGTTCTCCTACGAGCAGTACTTC. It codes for CASSPTGGFSYEQYF. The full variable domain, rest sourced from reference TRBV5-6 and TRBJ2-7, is DAGVTQSPTHLIKTRGQQVTLRCSPKSGHDTVSWYQQALGQGPQFIFQYYEEEERQRGNFPDRFSGHQFPNYSSELNVNALLLGDSALYLCASSPTGGFSYEQYFGPGTRLTVT.

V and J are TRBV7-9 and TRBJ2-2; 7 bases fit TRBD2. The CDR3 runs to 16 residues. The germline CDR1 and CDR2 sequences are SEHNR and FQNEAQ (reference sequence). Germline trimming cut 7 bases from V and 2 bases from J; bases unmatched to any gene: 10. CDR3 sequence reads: CASTPWERGNTGELFF. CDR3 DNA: TGTGCCAGCACTCCCTGGGAGCGGGGCAACACCGGGGAGCTGTTTTTT.

This CDR3 reads CASSLKRQGNQPQHF. Written as DNA, the CDR3 is TGTGCCAGCAGCCTAAAACGACAGGGGAATCAGCCCCAGCATTTT. V usage is TRBV7-8 and J usage is TRBJ1-5; 8 bases match TRBD1. Unmatched junction bases numbered 7, after V lost 5 bases and J lost 4 bases. The CDR3 has 15 amino acids. Germline CDR1 reads SGHVS; CDR2 reads FQNEAQ.

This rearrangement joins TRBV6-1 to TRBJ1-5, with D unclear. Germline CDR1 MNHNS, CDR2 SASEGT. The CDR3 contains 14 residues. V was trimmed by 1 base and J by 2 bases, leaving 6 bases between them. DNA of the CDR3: TGTGCCAGCAGTGAAGGTCCGGGCAATCAGCCCCAGCATTTT. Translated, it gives CASSEGPGNQPQHF.

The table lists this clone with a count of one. The CDR3: CASIDRRTVSEAFF. As DNA, the CDR3 is TGTGCCAGCATAGACCGTAGGACAGTATCTGAAGCTTTCTTT. This chain links TRBV7-9 with TRBJ1-1; a weak D match, TRBD1 (6 bases). Trimming cost V 7 bases and J 6 bases, with 18 bases left between them. The V gene's germline CDR1 is SEHNR and CDR2 FQNEAQ (reference sequence). This CDR3 comprises 14 residues.

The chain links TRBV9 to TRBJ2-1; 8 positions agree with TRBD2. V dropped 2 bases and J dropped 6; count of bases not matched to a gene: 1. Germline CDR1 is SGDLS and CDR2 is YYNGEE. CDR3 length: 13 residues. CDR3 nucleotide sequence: TGTGCCAGCAGCGTCACTAGCGGCAATGAGCAGTTCTTC. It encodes CASSVTSGNEQFF.

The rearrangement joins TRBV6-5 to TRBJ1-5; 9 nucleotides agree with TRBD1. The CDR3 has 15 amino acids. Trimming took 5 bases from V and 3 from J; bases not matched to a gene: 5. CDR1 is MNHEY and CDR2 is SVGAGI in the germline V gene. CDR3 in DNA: TGTGCCAGCAGTCGGACAGGGGTAAACAATCAGCCCCAGCATTTT. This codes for CASSRTGVNNQPQHF.